The rows below give T cell receptor beta chains drawn from one sample of a study of human T cells and chemical hapten exposure. MiXCR, applied by TCRdb to the reads, yields one record per CDR3 protein. The sample consists of around 120,000 distinct CDR3 sequences, less than 10% of them appearing once. Sample: whole blood. The receptors here all came from a human donor in good health. Some clones in this sample may be carry-over from other donors' samples. The CDR3 runs from the conserved cysteine through the conserved F or W. Each record gives: V gene, D gene, clone size, J gene, CDR3 length, CDR3 DNA, CDR3 protein. The D gene is left open where the match is weak. Clone size is shown for a subset of rows, as once, few, many or a class of expanded clone.

v_call: TRBV20-1; d_call: -; clone_size: few; j_call: TRBJ1-5; cdr3_length: 17; cdr3_nt: TGCAGTGCTAGAGACGAAGCAGGTTTTTATAGCAATCAGCCCCAGCATTTT; cdr3_aa: CSARDEAGFYSNQPQHF
v_call: TRBV4-1; d_call: -; clone_size: few; j_call: TRBJ2-7; cdr3_length: 15; cdr3_nt: TGCGCCAGCAGCCAAGCAGGGGCCGACTACTACGAGCAGTACTTC; cdr3_aa: CASSQAGADYYEQYF
v_call: TRBV4-2; d_call: -; clone_size: many; j_call: TRBJ1-1; cdr3_length: 12; cdr3_nt: TGTGCCAGCAGCCAAGGTAAGGCTGAAGCTTTCTTT; cdr3_aa: CASSQGKAEAFF
v_call: TRBV13; d_call: -; clone_size: few; j_call: TRBJ2-7; cdr3_length: 12; cdr3_nt: TGTGCCAGCAGCGAGGGGTTTGACGAGCAGTACTTC; cdr3_aa: CASSEGFDEQYF
v_call: TRBV19; d_call: TRBD2; clone_size: -; j_call: TRBJ2-5; cdr3_length: 16; cdr3_nt: TGTGCCAGCCGACTAGCGGGAGGGCGGGCACAAGAGACCCAGTACTTC; cdr3_aa: CASRLAGGRAQETQYF
v_call: TRBV3-1; d_call: TRBD2; clone_size: many; j_call: TRBJ2-1; cdr3_length: 15; cdr3_nt: TGTGCCAGCAGCCGGCCGGGACTAACCTACAATGAGCAGTTCTTC; cdr3_aa: CASSRPGLTYNEQFF
v_call: TRBV7-7; d_call: -; clone_size: few; j_call: TRBJ2-5; cdr3_length: 13; cdr3_nt: TGTGCCAGCAGCGCGGACAGTCAAGAGACCCAGTACTTC; cdr3_aa: CASSADSQETQYF
v_call: TRBV7-2; d_call: TRBD1; clone_size: many; j_call: TRBJ2-2; cdr3_length: 18; cdr3_nt: TGTGCCAGCAGACCGGGACAGGGAATTTCTCATAACACCGGGGAGCTGTTTTTT; cdr3_aa: CASRPGQGISHNTGELFF
v_call: TRBV20-1; d_call: -; clone_size: few; j_call: TRBJ1-1; cdr3_length: 13; cdr3_nt: TGCAGTGCTAGACGGACAACGAACACTGAAGCTTTCTTT; cdr3_aa: CSARRTTNTEAFF
v_call: TRBV3-1; d_call: -; clone_size: many; j_call: TRBJ1-4; cdr3_length: 12; cdr3_nt: TGTGCCAGCAGCCAAGAGGGGTACAGCATATTTTTT; cdr3_aa: CASSQEGYSIFF
v_call: TRBV5-4; d_call: TRBD2; clone_size: -; j_call: TRBJ2-3; cdr3_length: 13; cdr3_nt: TGTGTCAGCAGCCGGGAGGACACAGATACGCAGTATTTT; cdr3_aa: CVSSREDTDTQYF
v_call: TRBV7-2; d_call: -; clone_size: many; j_call: TRBJ1-5; cdr3_length: 13; cdr3_nt: TGTGCCAGCAGCTTCTCCGGGAATCAGCCCCAGCATTTT; cdr3_aa: CASSFSGNQPQHF
v_call: TRBV24-1; d_call: -; clone_size: -; j_call: TRBJ2-3; cdr3_length: 14; cdr3_nt: TGTGCCACCAGTGATTCGGACCACACAGATACGCAGTATTTT; cdr3_aa: CATSDSDHTDTQYF
v_call: TRBV12-3/TRBV12-4; d_call: -; clone_size: few; j_call: TRBJ1-1; cdr3_length: 14; cdr3_nt: TGTGCCAGCAATCCCGCTGGGGGAAAGACTGAAGCTTTCTTT; cdr3_aa: CASNPAGGKTEAFF
v_call: TRBV5-4; d_call: TRBD1; clone_size: -; j_call: TRBJ2-1; cdr3_length: 14; cdr3_nt: TGTGCCAGCAGCTCGGACAGGGAAGCTTCTGGGCAGTTCTTC; cdr3_aa: CASSSDREASGQFF
v_call: TRBV19; d_call: -; clone_size: few; j_call: TRBJ2-3; cdr3_length: 15; cdr3_nt: TGTGCCAGTAGTAACCGGGGATCCCGCACAGATACGCAGTATTTT; cdr3_aa: CASSNRGSRTDTQYF
v_call: TRBV7-8; d_call: -; clone_size: many; j_call: TRBJ2-1; cdr3_length: 12; cdr3_nt: TGTGCCAGCAGCCCAGGGTCGAGTGAGCAGTTCTTC; cdr3_aa: CASSPGSSEQFF
v_call: TRBV3-1; d_call: TRBD2; clone_size: many; j_call: TRBJ2-1; cdr3_length: 16; cdr3_nt: TGTGCCAGCAGCCAAGATCTGGCTAGCGGGAGAGAAGAGCAGTTCTTC; cdr3_aa: CASSQDLASGREEQFF
v_call: TRBV6-5; d_call: TRBD1; clone_size: many; j_call: TRBJ1-5; cdr3_length: 19; cdr3_nt: TGTGCCAGCGACTCTGAAGTGGGACAGACTAGGTGTAGCAATCAGCCCCAGCATTTT; cdr3_aa: CASDSEVGQTRCSNQPQHF
v_call: TRBV20-1; d_call: TRBD1; clone_size: many; j_call: TRBJ1-5; cdr3_length: 17; cdr3_nt: TGCAGTGCTACAGAATATACAGGGGGCAATAGCAATCAGCCCCAGCATTTT; cdr3_aa: CSATEYTGGNSNQPQHF
v_call: TRBV6-5; d_call: -; clone_size: -; j_call: TRBJ1-5; cdr3_length: 15; cdr3_nt: TGTGCCAGCAGTCCGCCGGGACTTAGCAATCAGCCCCAGCATTTT; cdr3_aa: CASSPPGLSNQPQHF
v_call: TRBV7-8; d_call: -; clone_size: many; j_call: TRBJ2-1; cdr3_length: 15; cdr3_nt: TGTGCCAGCAGCTTTACCGTGAGCTCCTACAATGAGCAGTTCTTC; cdr3_aa: CASSFTVSSYNEQFF
v_call: TRBV4-2; d_call: -; clone_size: many; j_call: TRBJ2-1; cdr3_length: 16; cdr3_nt: TGTGCCAGCAGCCAAGATGGCGCTAGCTCCTACAATGAGCAGTTCTTC; cdr3_aa: CASSQDGASSYNEQFF
v_call: TRBV10-1; d_call: -; clone_size: many; j_call: TRBJ2-7; cdr3_length: 14; cdr3_nt: TGCGCCAGCAGCCCAACCGCAGGGCAACACGAGCAGTACTTC; cdr3_aa: CASSPTAGQHEQYF
v_call: TRBV10-3; d_call: -; clone_size: many; j_call: TRBJ1-1; cdr3_length: 14; cdr3_nt: TGTGCCACCCGAGGTGGTAGCCGGGACACTGAAGCTTTCTTT; cdr3_aa: CATRGGSRDTEAFF
v_call: TRBV19; d_call: -; clone_size: -; j_call: TRBJ2-5; cdr3_length: 14; cdr3_nt: TGTGCCAGTAGTATTAAAGGGACGGGAGAGACCCAGTACTTC; cdr3_aa: CASSIKGTGETQYF
v_call: TRBV5-1; d_call: -; clone_size: many; j_call: TRBJ1-5; cdr3_length: 13; cdr3_nt: TGCGCCAGCAGCTTTGGTGAGAATCAGCCCCAGCATTTT; cdr3_aa: CASSFGENQPQHF
v_call: TRBV7-8; d_call: -; clone_size: many; j_call: TRBJ1-4; cdr3_length: 16; cdr3_nt: TGTGCCAGCAGCGCGAACAGGGCTCAGGTTAATGAAAAACTGTTTTTT; cdr3_aa: CASSANRAQVNEKLFF
v_call: TRBV7-9; d_call: TRBD1; clone_size: many; j_call: TRBJ1-1; cdr3_length: 16; cdr3_nt: TGTGCCAGCAGCTTCACAGGGGGCCGGGGGGACACTGAAGCTTTCTTT; cdr3_aa: CASSFTGGRGDTEAFF
v_call: TRBV20-1; d_call: -; clone_size: many; j_call: TRBJ1-2; cdr3_length: 14; cdr3_nt: TGCAGTGCTCTCCCCCAGGCCCTTAACTATGGCTACACCTTC; cdr3_aa: CSALPQALNYGYTF
v_call: TRBV27; d_call: -; clone_size: -; j_call: TRBJ2-4; cdr3_length: 15; cdr3_nt: TGTGCCAGCAGTTTATCTAACGGGGTCAAAAACATTCAGTACTTC; cdr3_aa: CASSLSNGVKNIQYF
v_call: TRBV19; d_call: TRBD2; clone_size: -; j_call: TRBJ2-1; cdr3_length: 16; cdr3_nt: TGTGCCAGTAGTCCAGGACTAGAAAGTCCATACAATGAGCAGTTCTTC; cdr3_aa: CASSPGLESPYNEQFF
v_call: TRBV29-1; d_call: TRBD1; clone_size: many; j_call: TRBJ1-5; cdr3_length: 13; cdr3_nt: TGCAGCGTTGGACAGGGGGCCGATCAGCCCCAGCATTTT; cdr3_aa: CSVGQGADQPQHF
v_call: TRBV20-1; d_call: TRBD2; clone_size: -; j_call: TRBJ2-1; cdr3_length: 14; cdr3_nt: TGCAGTGCTAGAGTTCTAGCGGACAACAATGAGCAGTTCTTC; cdr3_aa: CSARVLADNNEQFF
v_call: TRBV20-1; d_call: -; clone_size: many; j_call: TRBJ1-1; cdr3_length: 12; cdr3_nt: TGCAGTGCTAGGTCCGGGCCCACTGAAGCTTTCTTT; cdr3_aa: CSARSGPTEAFF
v_call: TRBV2; d_call: -; clone_size: many; j_call: TRBJ1-5; cdr3_length: 14; cdr3_nt: TGTGCCAGCAGTGATCAGTCCTTGGATCTGCCCCAGCATTTT; cdr3_aa: CASSDQSLDLPQHF
v_call: TRBV12-5; d_call: TRBD2; clone_size: -; j_call: TRBJ2-3; cdr3_length: 15; cdr3_nt: TGTGCTAGTGGTCCGAGCGGGGAAGGCACAGATACGCAGTATTTT; cdr3_aa: CASGPSGEGTDTQYF
v_call: TRBV7-6; d_call: TRBD2; clone_size: many; j_call: TRBJ2-1; cdr3_length: 15; cdr3_nt: TGTGCCAGCAGCTTAATGGGACTAGCGGGAGATGAGCAGTTCTTC; cdr3_aa: CASSLMGLAGDEQFF
v_call: TRBV29-1; d_call: -; clone_size: few; j_call: TRBJ1-2; cdr3_length: 13; cdr3_nt: TGCAGCGTCGCTGACAGCCTATTCTATGGCTACACCTTC; cdr3_aa: CSVADSLFYGYTF
v_call: TRBV21-1; d_call: -; clone_size: many; j_call: TRBJ1-3; cdr3_length: 13; cdr3_nt: TGTGCCAGCAGACGAGCTCGAGGAAACACCATATATTTT; cdr3_aa: CASRRARGNTIYF
v_call: TRBV6-6; d_call: -; clone_size: -; j_call: TRBJ2-5; cdr3_length: 17; cdr3_nt: TGTGCCAGCAGGAGGAAATCGAGACCGGGGGTACAAGAGACCCAGTACTTC; cdr3_aa: CASRRKSRPGVQETQYF
v_call: TRBV5-1; d_call: TRBD2; clone_size: -; j_call: TRBJ2-2; cdr3_length: 16; cdr3_nt: TGCGCCAGCAGCCCCGGGACTAGCGGGCTGGCCGGGGAGCTGTTTTTT; cdr3_aa: CASSPGTSGLAGELFF
v_call: TRBV5-1; d_call: TRBD1; clone_size: many; j_call: TRBJ2-2; cdr3_length: 16; cdr3_nt: TGCGCCAGCAGCTACCCGGGACAGGGGGTCACCGGGGAGCTGTTTTTT; cdr3_aa: CASSYPGQGVTGELFF
v_call: TRBV10-3; d_call: -; clone_size: many; j_call: TRBJ2-7; cdr3_length: 12; cdr3_nt: TGTGCCTCCGCGGACGGAACCCACGAGCAGTACTTC; cdr3_aa: CASADGTHEQYF
v_call: TRBV6-5; d_call: TRBD1; clone_size: few; j_call: TRBJ2-7; cdr3_length: 13; cdr3_nt: TGTGCCAGCAGTATAGACAGGGCCTACGAGCAGTACTTC; cdr3_aa: CASSIDRAYEQYF
v_call: TRBV20-1; d_call: TRBD2; clone_size: -; j_call: TRBJ2-5; cdr3_length: 14; cdr3_nt: TGCAGTGCTAGAGGGACTAGCGGACAAGAGACCCAGTACTTC; cdr3_aa: CSARGTSGQETQYF
v_call: TRBV9; d_call: TRBD1; clone_size: many; j_call: TRBJ2-3; cdr3_length: 15; cdr3_nt: TGTGCCAGCAGCGACCGGGACAGGGTTGAAGATACGCAGTATTTT; cdr3_aa: CASSDRDRVEDTQYF
v_call: TRBV15; d_call: TRBD1; clone_size: few; j_call: TRBJ1-6; cdr3_length: 15; cdr3_nt: TGTGCCACCAGCACCACCGGGGACAGGGTCAGACCCCTCCACTTT; cdr3_aa: CATSTTGDRVRPLHF
v_call: TRBV11-3; d_call: -; clone_size: many; j_call: TRBJ2-7; cdr3_length: 13; cdr3_nt: TGTGCCAGCAGCTTAGGTGTGGACTACGAGCAGTACTTC; cdr3_aa: CASSLGVDYEQYF
v_call: TRBV20-1; d_call: -; clone_size: many; j_call: TRBJ1-2; cdr3_length: 11; cdr3_nt: TGCAGTGCTAGCGCCGACAATGGCTACACCTTC; cdr3_aa: CSASADNGYTF
v_call: TRBV25-1; d_call: TRBD1; clone_size: many; j_call: TRBJ1-6; cdr3_length: 15; cdr3_nt: TGTGCCAGCAGTGAGACAGGGGGCTTTAATTCACCCCTCCACTTT; cdr3_aa: CASSETGGFNSPLHF
v_call: TRBV25-1; d_call: -; clone_size: -; j_call: TRBJ2-3; cdr3_length: 14; cdr3_nt: TGTGCCAGCAAGGGTGTCCGAGGGTCAGATACGCAGTATTTT; cdr3_aa: CASKGVRGSDTQYF
v_call: TRBV12-3/TRBV12-4; d_call: TRBD1; clone_size: many; j_call: TRBJ1-5; cdr3_length: 16; cdr3_nt: TGTGCCAGCAGTTTAGCAGGACAGGGGGCCATTCAGCCCCAGCATTTT; cdr3_aa: CASSLAGQGAIQPQHF
v_call: TRBV7-8; d_call: TRBD1; clone_size: few; j_call: TRBJ2-2; cdr3_length: 14; cdr3_nt: TGTGCCAGCAGCCTTACAGGGGGGAATGGGGAGCTGTTTTTT; cdr3_aa: CASSLTGGNGELFF
v_call: TRBV19; d_call: TRBD1; clone_size: -; j_call: TRBJ2-7; cdr3_length: 15; cdr3_nt: TGTGCCAGTAGTCACGCCGGGACAGGGTCCAACGAGCAGTACTTC; cdr3_aa: CASSHAGTGSNEQYF